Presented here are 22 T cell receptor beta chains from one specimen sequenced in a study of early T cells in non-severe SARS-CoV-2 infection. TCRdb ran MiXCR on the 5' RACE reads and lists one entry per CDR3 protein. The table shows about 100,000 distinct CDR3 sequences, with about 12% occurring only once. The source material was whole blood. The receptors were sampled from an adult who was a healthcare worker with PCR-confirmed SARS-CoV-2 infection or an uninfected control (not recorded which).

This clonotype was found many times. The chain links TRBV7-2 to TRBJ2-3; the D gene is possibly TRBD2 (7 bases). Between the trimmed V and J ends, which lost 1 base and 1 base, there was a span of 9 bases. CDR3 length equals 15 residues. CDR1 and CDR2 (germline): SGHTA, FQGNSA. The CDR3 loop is CASSLVRGRTDTQYF. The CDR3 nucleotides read TGTGCCAGCAGCTTAGTGCGGGGGCGCACAGATACGCAGTATTTT.

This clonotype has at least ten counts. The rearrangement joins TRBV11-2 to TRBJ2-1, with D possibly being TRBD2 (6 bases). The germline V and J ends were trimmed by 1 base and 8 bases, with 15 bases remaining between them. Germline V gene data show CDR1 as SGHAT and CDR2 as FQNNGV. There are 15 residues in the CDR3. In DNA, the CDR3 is TGTGCCAGCAGCTTAGGGACTACTTCCGTCGATGAGCAGTTCTTC. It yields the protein CASSLGTTSVDEQFF.

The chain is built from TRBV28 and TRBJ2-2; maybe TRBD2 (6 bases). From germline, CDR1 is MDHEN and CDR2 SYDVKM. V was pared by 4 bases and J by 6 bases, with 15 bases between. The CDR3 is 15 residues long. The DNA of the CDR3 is TGTGCCAGCAGTTGCCTTCCAGAGCGGGCCGGGGAGCTGTTTTTT. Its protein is CASSCLPERAGELFF.

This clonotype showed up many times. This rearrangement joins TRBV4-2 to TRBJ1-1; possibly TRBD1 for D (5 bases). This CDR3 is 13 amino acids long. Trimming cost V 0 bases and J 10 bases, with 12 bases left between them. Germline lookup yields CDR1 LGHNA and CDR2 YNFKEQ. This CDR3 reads CASSQEADTGAFF. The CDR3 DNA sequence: TGTGCCAGCAGCCAAGAAGCGGACACAGGAGCTTTCTTT.

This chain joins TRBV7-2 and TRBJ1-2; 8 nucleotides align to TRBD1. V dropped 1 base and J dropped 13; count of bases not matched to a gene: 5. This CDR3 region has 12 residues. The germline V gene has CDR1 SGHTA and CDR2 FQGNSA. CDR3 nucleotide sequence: TGTGCCAGCAGCTTAGGCCCAGGGGGCCCCACCTTC. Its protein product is CASSLGPGGPTF.

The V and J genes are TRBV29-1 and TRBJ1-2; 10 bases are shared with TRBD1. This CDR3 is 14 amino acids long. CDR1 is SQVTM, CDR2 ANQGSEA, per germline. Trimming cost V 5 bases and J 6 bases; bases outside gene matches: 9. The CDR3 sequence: CSVYSGTGVDGYTF. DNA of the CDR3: TGCAGCGTTTACTCCGGGACAGGGGTAGATGGCTACACCTTC.

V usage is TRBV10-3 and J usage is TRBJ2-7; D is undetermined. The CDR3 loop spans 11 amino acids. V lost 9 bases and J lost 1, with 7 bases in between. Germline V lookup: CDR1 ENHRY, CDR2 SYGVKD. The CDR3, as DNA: TGTGCCATACGCGAATCCTACGAGCAGTACTTC. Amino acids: CAIRESYEQYF.

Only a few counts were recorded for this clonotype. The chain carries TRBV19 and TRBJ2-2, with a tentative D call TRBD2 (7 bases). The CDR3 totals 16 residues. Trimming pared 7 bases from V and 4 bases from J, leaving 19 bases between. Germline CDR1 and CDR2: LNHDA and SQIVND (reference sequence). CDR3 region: CASTPLAGAPTGELFF. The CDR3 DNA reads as TGTGCCAGTACCCCACTGGCGGGGGCGCCCACCGGGGAGCTGTTTTTT.

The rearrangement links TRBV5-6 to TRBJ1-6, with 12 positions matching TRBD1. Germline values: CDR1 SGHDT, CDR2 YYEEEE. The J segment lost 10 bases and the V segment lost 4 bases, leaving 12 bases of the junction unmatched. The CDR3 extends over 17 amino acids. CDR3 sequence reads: CASSPGTGGGFRSPLHF. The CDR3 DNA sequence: TGTGCCAGCAGCCCCGGGACAGGGGGCGGTTTTAGGTCACCCCTCCACTTT.

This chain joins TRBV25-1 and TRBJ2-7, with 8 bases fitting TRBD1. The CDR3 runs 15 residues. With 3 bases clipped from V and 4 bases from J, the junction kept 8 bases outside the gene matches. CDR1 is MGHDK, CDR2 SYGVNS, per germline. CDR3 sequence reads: CASSEGQVMKYEQYF. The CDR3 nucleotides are TGTGCCAGCAGTGAGGGACAGGTTATGAAGTACGAGCAGTACTTC.

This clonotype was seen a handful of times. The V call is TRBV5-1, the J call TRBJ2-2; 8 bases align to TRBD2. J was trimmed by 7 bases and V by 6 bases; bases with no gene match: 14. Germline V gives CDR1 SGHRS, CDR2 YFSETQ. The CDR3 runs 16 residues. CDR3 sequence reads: CASKSRGDDTIGELFF. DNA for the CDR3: TGCGCCAGCAAGTCGCGGGGGGATGATACTATCGGGGAGCTGTTTTTT.

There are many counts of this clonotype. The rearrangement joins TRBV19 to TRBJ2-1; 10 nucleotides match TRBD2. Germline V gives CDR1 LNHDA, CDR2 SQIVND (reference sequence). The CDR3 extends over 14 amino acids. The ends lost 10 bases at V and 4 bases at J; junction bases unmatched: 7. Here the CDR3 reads CATSLAGPYNEQFF. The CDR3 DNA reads TGTGCCACATCACTAGCGGGGCCATACAATGAGCAGTTCTTC.

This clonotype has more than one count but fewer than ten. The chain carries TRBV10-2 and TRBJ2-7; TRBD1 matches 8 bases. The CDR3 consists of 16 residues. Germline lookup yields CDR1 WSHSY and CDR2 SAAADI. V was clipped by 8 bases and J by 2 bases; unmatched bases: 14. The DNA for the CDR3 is TGCGCCAGCCATACCGGGACAGGCTCCACCACCTACGAGCAGTACTTC. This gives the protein CASHTGTGSTTYEQYF.

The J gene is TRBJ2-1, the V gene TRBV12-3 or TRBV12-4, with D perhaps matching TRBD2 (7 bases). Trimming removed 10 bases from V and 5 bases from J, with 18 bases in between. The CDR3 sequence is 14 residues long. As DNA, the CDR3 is TGTGCCACCAATTTCGGGGGGCTCGACAATGAGCAGTTCTTC. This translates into CATNFGGLDNEQFF.

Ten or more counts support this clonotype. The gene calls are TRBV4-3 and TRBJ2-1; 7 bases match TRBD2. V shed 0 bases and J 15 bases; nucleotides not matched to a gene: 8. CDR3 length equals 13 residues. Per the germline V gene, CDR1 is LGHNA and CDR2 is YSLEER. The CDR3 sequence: CASSQDFGTTTFF. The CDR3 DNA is TGCGCCAGCAGCCAAGATTTTGGGACTACGACGTTCTTC.

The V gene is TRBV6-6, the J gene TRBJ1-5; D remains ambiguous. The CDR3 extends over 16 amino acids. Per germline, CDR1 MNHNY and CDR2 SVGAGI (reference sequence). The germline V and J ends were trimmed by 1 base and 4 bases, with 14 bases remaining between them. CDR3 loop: CASSYYRAANNQPQHF. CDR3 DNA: TGTGCCAGCAGTTACTATAGGGCAGCTAATAATCAGCCCCAGCATTTT.

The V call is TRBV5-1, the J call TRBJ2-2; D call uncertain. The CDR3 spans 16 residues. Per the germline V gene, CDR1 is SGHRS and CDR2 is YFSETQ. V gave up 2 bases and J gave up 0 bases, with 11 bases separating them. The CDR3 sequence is CASSFNPQSNTGELFF. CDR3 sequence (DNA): TGCGCCAGCAGCTTCAATCCCCAGTCGAACACCGGGGAGCTGTTTTTT.

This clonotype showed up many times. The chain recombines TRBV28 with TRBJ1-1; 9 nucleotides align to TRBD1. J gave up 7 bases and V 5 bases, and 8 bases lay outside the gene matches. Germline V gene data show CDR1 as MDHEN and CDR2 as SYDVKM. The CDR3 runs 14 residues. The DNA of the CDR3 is TGTGCCAGCAGTACACCGGGACAGGGCAGTGAAGCTTTCTTT. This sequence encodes CASSTPGQGSEAFF.

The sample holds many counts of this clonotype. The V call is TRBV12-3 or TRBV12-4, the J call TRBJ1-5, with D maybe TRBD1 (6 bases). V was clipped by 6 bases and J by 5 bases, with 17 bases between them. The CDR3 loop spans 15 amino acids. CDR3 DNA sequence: TGTGCCAGCAGCGAGGATAACAGGGCCCATCAGCCCCAGCATTTT. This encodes CASSEDNRAHQPQHF.

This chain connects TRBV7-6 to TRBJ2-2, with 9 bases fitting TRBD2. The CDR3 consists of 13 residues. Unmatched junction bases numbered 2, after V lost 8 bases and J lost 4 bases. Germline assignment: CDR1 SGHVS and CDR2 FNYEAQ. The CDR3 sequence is CASAGGGTGELFF. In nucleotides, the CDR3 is TGTGCCAGCGCGGGAGGGGGCACCGGGGAGCTGTTTTTT.

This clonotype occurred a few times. Here the CDR3 DNA reads TGTGCCAGCAGCTTGGAAGGGTACGACTATGGCTACACCTTC. It yields the protein CASSLEGYDYGYTF. The V call is TRBV5-5, the J call TRBJ1-2; D not resolved. The length of the CDR3 is 14 residues. CDR1 and CDR2 (germline): SGHKS, YYEKEE (reference sequence). V dropped 0 bases and J dropped 3 bases, with 9 bases sitting between them.

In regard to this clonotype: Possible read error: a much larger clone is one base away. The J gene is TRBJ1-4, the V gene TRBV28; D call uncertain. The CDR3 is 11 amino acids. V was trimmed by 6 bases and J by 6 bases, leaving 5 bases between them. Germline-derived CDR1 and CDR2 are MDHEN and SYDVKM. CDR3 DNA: TGTGCCAGCAGCTGGGATGAAAAACTGTTTTTT. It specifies CASSWDEKLFF.